This TCR beta chain was sequenced during a study of T cells in Graves' hyperthyroidism and ophthalmopathy. Study-wide points: Classification by a 13 V-J model distinguished ophthalmopathy from stable hyperthyroidism.

Researchers took RNA transcripts and amplified the TCR beta CDR3 regions from them. The primer set for the first-round RT-PCR of the TCR CDR3 was HTBI. Via MiXCR, TCRdb re-called the multiplex PCR reads, giving one row per CDR3 protein. The sample shows about 610,000 distinct CDR3 sequences, roughly 15% of them seen only once. This clonotype was recorded at least ten times. What it recognizes is unknown. This CDR3 is 14 amino acids long. CDR1 LNHDA and CDR2 SQIVND come from the germline V gene (reference sequence). The V gene lost 3 bases and the J gene lost 2 bases, with 11 bases spanning the gap. The J gene is TRBJ2-7, the V gene TRBV19; D is undetermined. The sequence came from a woman between 40 and 55 years old with Graves' ophthalmopathy. Sequenced: blood. Here the CDR3 DNA reads TGTGCCAGTAGTATCTCGACCGCGGCCTACGAGCAGTACTTC. Its translation: CASSISTAAYEQYF.